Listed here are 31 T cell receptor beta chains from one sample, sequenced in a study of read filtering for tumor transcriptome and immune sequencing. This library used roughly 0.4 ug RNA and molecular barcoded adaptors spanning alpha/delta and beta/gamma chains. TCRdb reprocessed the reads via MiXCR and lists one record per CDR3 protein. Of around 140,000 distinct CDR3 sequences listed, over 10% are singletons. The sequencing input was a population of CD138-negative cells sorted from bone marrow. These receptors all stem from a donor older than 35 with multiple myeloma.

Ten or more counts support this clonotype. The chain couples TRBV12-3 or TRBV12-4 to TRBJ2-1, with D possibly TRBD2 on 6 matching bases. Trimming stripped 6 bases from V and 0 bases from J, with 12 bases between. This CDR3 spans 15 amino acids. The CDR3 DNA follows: TGTGCCAGCAGACTTAGCGGAAGCTCCTACAATGAGCAGTTCTTC. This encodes CASRLSGSSYNEQFF.

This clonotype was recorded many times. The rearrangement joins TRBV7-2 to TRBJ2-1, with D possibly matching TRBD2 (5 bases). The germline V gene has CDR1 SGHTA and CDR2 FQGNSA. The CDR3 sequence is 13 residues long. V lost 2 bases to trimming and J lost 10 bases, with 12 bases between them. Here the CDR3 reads CASSLTGNGEQFF. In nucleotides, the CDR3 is TGTGCCAGCAGCTTAACGGGGAATGGCGAGCAGTTCTTC.

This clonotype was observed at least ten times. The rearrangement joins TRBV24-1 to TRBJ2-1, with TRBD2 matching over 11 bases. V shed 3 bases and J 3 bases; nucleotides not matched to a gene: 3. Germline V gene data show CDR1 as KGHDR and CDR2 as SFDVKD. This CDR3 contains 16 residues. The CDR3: CATSDRGTSGYNEQFF. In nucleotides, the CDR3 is TGTGCCACCAGTGATCGAGGGACTAGCGGCTACAATGAGCAGTTCTTC.

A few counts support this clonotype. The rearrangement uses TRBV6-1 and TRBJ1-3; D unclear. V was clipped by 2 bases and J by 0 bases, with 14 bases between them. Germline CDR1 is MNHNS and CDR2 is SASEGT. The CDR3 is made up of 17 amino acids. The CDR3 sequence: CASSEYRPRGSGNTIYF. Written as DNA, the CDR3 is TGTGCCAGCAGTGAATATCGACCCCGGGGCTCTGGAAACACCATATATTTT.

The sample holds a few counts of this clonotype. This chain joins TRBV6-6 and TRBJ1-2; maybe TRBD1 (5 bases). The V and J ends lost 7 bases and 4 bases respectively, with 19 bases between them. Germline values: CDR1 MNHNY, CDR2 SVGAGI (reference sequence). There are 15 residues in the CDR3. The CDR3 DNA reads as TGTGCCAGCAATCCTTCGAGACAGTATGGCTATGGCTACACCTTC. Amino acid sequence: CASNPSRQYGYGYTF.

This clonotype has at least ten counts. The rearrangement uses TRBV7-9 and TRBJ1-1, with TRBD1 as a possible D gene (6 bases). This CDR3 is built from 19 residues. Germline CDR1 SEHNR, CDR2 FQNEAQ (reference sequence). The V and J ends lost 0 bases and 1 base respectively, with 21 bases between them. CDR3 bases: TGTGCCAGCAGCTTAGCCTCCGCGGCCGGGACATTTAAGAACACTGAAGCTTTCTTT. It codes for CASSLASAAGTFKNTEAFF.

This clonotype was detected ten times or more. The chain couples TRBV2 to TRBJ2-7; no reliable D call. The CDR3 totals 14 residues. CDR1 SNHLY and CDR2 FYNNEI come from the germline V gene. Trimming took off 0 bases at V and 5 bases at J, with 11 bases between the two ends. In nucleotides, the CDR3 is TGTGCCAGCAGTGAAGCGCCCCTCGTCCACGAGCAGTACTTC. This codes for CASSEAPLVHEQYF.

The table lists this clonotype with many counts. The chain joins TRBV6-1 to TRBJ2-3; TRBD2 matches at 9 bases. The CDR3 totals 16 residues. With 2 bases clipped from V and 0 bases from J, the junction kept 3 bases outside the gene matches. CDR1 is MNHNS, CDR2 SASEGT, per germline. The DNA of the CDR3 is TGTGCCAGCAGTGAAAGTCTAGCGGGAAGCACAGATACGCAGTATTTT. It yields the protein CASSESLAGSTDTQYF.

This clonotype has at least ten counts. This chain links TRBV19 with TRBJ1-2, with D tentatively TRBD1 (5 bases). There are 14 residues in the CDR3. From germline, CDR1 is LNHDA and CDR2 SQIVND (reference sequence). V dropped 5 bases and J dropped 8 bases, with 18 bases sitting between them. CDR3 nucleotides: TGTGCCAGTAGTGTCCAGGGTATCCCTGGCGGCTACACCTTC. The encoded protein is CASSVQGIPGGYTF.

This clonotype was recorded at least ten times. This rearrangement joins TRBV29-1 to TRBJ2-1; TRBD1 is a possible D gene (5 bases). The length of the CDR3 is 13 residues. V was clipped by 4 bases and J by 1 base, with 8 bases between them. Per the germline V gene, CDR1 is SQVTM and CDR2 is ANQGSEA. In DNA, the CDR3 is TGCAGCGTTGTAGGGGTGTCCTACAATGAGCAGTTCTTC. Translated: CSVVGVSYNEQFF.

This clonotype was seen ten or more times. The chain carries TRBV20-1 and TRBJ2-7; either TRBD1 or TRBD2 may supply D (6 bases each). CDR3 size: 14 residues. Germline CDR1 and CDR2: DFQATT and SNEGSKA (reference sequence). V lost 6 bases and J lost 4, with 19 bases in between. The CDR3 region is CSAWGASTEYEQYF. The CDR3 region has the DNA TGCAGTGCCTGGGGGGCTAGCACCGAATACGAGCAGTACTTC.

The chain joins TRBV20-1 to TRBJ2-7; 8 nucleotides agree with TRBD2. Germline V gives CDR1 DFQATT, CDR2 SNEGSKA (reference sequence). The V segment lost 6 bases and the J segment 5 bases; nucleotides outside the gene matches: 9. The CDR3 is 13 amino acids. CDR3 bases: TGCAGTGCGCGACCGAGACTAGCGAACGAGCAGTACTTC. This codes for CSARPRLANEQYF.

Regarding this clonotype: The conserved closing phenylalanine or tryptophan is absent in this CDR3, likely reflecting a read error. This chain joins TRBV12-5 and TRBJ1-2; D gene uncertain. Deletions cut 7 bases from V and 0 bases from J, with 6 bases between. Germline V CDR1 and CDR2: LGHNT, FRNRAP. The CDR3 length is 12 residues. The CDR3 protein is CASEFSNYGYTL. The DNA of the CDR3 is TGTGCTAGTGAGTTCTCTAACTATGGCTACACCCTC.

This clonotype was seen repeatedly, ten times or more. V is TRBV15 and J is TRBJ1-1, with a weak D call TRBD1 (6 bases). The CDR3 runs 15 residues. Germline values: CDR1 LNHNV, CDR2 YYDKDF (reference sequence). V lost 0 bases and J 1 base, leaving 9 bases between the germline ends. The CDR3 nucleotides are TGTGCCACCAGCAGAGATCCGGGGGCGAACACTGAAGCTTTCTTT. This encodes CATSRDPGANTEAFF.

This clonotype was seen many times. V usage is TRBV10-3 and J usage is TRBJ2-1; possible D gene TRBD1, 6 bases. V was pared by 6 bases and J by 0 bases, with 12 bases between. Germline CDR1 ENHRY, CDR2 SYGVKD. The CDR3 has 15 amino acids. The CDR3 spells CAIRSGQSSYNEQFF. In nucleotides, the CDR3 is TGTGCCATCAGATCAGGACAGAGCTCCTACAATGAGCAGTTCTTC.

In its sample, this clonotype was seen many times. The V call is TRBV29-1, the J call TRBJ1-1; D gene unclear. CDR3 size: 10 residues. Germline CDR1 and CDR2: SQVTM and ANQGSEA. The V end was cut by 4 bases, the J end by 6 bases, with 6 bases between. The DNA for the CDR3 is TGCAGCGTTGTAAACCCTGAAGCTTTCTTT. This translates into CSVVNPEAFF.

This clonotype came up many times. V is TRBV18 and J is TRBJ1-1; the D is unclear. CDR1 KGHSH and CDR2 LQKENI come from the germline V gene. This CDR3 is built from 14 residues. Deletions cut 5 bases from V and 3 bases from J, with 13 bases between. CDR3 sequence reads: CASSIRVGYTEAFF. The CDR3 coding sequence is TGTGCCAGCTCAATACGCGTTGGGTACACTGAAGCTTTCTTT.

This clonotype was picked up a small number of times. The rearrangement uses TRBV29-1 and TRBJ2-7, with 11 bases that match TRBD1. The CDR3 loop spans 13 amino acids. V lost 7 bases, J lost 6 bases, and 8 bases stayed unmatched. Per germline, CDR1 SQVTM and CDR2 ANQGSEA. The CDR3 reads CSGGTGTGGEQYF. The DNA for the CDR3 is TGCAGCGGTGGGACCGGGACAGGGGGCGAGCAGTACTTC.

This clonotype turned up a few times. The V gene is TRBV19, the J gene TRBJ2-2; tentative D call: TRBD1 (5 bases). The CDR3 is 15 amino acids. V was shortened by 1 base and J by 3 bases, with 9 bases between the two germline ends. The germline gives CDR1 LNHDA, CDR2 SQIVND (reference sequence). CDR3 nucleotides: TGTGCCAGTAGTATAGGCAGGGTGGACACCGGGGAGCTGTTTTTT. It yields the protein CASSIGRVDTGELFF.

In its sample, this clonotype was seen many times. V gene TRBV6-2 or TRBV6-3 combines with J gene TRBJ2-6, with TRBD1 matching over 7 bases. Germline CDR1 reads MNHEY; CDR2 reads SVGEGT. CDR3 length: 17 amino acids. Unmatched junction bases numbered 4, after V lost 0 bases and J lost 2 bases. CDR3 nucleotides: TGTGCCAGCAGTTACTCAGAGACAGGGACTGGGGCCAACGTCCTGACTTTC. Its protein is CASSYSETGTGANVLTF.

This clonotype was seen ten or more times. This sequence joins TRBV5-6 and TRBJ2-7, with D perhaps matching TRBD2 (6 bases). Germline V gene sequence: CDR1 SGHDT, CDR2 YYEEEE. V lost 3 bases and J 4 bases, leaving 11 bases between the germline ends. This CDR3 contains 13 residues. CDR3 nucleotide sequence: TGTGCCAGCAGCTACAGCGCGGGGTACGAGCAGTACTTC. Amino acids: CASSYSAGYEQYF.

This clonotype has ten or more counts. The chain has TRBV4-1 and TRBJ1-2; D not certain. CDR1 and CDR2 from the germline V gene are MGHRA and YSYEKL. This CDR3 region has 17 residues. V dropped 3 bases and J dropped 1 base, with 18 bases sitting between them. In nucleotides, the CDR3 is TGCGCCAGCAGCCAGGACCGGGAGTCCATTGGTAACTATGGCTACACCTTC. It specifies CASSQDRESIGNYGYTF.

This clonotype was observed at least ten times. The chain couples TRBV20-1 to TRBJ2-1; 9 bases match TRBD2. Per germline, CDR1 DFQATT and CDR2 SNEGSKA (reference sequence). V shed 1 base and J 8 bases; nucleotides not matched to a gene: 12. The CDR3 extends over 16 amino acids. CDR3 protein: CSARGRFSGSQDEQFF. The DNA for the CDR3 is TGCAGTGCTAGAGGCCGTTTTAGCGGGAGTCAGGATGAGCAGTTCTTC.

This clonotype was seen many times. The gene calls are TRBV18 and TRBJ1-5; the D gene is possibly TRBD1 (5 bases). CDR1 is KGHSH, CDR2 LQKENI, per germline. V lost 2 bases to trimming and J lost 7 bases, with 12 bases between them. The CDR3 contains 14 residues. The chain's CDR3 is CASSPEAGVQPQHF. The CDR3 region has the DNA TGTGCCAGCTCACCAGAGGCGGGGGTCCAGCCCCAGCATTTT.

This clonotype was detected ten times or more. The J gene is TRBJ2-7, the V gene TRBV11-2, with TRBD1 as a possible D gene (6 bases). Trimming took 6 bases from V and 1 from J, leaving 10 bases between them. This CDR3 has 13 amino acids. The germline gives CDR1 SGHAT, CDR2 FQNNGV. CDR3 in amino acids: CASSATGSYEQYF. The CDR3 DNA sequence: TGTGCCAGCAGTGCGACAGGATCCTACGAGCAGTACTTC.

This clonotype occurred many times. CDR3 coding DNA: TGTGCCAGCAGCTTGACTAGCGGGAGATTTCCGTTCTTC. Amino acid sequence: CASSLTSGRFPFF. The rearrangement joins TRBV13 to TRBJ2-1; 12 bases match TRBD2. Per the germline V gene, CDR1 is PRHDT and CDR2 is FYEKMQ (reference sequence). After removal of 3 bases from V and 15 bases from J, the junction contained 6 bases not matched to a gene. The CDR3 length is 13 residues. Filled out from reference TRBV13 and TRBJ2-1, the complete variable domain reads AAGVIQSPRHLIKEKRETATLKCYPIPRHDTVYWYQQGPGQDPQFLISFYEKMQSDKGSIPDRFSAQQFSDYHSELNMSSLELGDSALYFCASSLTSGRFPFFGPGTRLTVL.

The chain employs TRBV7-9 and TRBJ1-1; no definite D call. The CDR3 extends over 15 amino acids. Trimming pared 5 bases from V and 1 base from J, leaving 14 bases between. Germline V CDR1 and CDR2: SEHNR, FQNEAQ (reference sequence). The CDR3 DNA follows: TGTGCCAGCAGCCCTAGAGGGCGGACGAACACTGAAGCTTTCTTT. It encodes CASSPRGRTNTEAFF.

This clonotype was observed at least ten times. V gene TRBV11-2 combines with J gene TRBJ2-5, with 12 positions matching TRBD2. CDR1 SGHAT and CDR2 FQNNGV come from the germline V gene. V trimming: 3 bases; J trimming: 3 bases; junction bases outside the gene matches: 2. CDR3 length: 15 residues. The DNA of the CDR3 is TGTGCCAGCAGCTTCCTAGCGGGGGGGAAAGAGACCCAGTACTTC. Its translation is CASSFLAGGKETQYF. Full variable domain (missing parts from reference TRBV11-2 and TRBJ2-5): EAGVAQSPRYKIIEKRQSVAFWCNPISGHATLYWYQQILGQGPKLLIQFQNNGVVDDSQLPKDRFSAERLKGVDSTLKIQPAKLEDSAVYLCASSFLAGGKETQYFGPGTRLLVL.

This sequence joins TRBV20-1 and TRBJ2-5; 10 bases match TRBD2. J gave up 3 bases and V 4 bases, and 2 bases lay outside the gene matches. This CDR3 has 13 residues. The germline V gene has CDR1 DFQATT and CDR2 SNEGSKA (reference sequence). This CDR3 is CSATLAGEETQYF. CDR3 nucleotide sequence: TGCAGTGCTACTCTAGCGGGGGAAGAGACCCAGTACTTC.

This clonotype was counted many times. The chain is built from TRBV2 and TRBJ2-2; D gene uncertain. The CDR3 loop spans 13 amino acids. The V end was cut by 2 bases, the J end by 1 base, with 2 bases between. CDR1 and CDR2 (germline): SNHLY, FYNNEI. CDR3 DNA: TGTGCCAGCAGTGAATGGAACACCGGGGAGCTGTTTTTT. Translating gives CASSEWNTGELFF.

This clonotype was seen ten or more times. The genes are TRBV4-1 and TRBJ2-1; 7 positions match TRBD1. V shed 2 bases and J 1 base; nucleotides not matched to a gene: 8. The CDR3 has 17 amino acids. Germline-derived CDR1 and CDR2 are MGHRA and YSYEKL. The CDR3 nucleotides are TGCGCCAGCAGCCAATGGGGCCCGGGACAGTCCTACAATGAGCAGTTCTTC. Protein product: CASSQWGPGQSYNEQFF.